The clone carrying this TCR beta chain turned up a few times. Its target is not known. The CDR3 sequence is 17 residues long. V was clipped by 5 bases and J by 2 bases, with 19 bases between them. This record comes from a study of response to subunit inactivated influenza vaccine. TCRdb re-called the RT-PCR reads through MiXCR, storing one row per CDR3 protein. Among 650,000 to 850,000 distinct CDR3 sequences listed, roughly 13% were seen once. Study-wide findings and caveats: Each seasonal flu vaccination may recruit only limited new T cells, authors suggested.

Material: PBMCs from blood, obtained 14 days before vaccination. The receptor's source is a middle-aged man who received an inactivated influenza vaccine. The V call is TRBV12-3 or TRBV12-4, the J call TRBJ2-1; perhaps TRBD2 as D (7 bases). The CDR3 coding sequence is TGTGCCAGCAGTGCCGGGTCGGGGGGCCGAACCTACAATGAGCAGTTCTTC. Translating it yields CASSAGSGGRTYNEQFF.